These 20 T cell receptor beta chains originate from one sample sequenced in a study of lymphopenia after photon versus proton radiotherapy. TCRdb keeps only in-frame clones here, not all; method: immunoSEQ multiplex PCR. The table records approximately 30,000 clones, 94% of them present only once. The sample in question was peripheral blood, obtained from a patient treated with photon-based radiotherapy. The receptors were sampled from a woman aged 45 to 65 with cholangiocarcinoma.

This clone occurred once. The gene calls are TRBV18 and TRBJ1-4, with D possibly matching TRBD1 (6 bases). Germline V gives CDR1 KGHSH, CDR2 LQKENI. V was trimmed by 1 base and J by 5 bases, leaving 11 bases between them. The length of the CDR3 is 15 residues. CDR3 nucleotides: TGTGCCAGCTCACCACGCAACAGGGAAAATGAAAAACTGTTTTTT. Protein: CASSPRNRENEKLFF.

The chain combines TRBV25-1 with TRBJ1-3; D unresolved. V was trimmed by 5 bases and J by 0 bases, leaving 14 bases between them. CDR3 length: 16 amino acids. In germline, CDR1 is MGHDK, CDR2 SYGVNS. Here the CDR3 reads CASSSGGISSGNTIYF. CDR3 nucleotide sequence: TGTGCCAGCAGTAGTGGCGGGATTAGCTCTGGAAACACCATATATTTT.

The V call is TRBV2, the J call TRBJ1-6; possibly TRBD1 for D (5 bases). Per the germline V gene, CDR1 is SNHLY and CDR2 is FYNNEI. The CDR3 has 14 amino acids. The V gene lost 10 bases and the J gene lost 9 bases, with 19 bases spanning the gap. The CDR3 spells CANSPPEGISPLHF. The CDR3, as DNA: TGTGCCAACAGCCCCCCGGAGGGGATTTCACCCCTCCACTTT.

This clone was detected once. This sequence joins TRBV5-5 and TRBJ1-5; D gene unclear. V was clipped by 4 bases and J by 4 bases, with 6 bases between them. There are 12 residues in the CDR3. Per germline, CDR1 SGHKS and CDR2 YYEKEE (reference sequence). The CDR3 sequence is CASSPANQPQHF. The CDR3 coding sequence is TGTGCCAGCAGCCCGGCGAATCAGCCCCAGCATTTT. The variable domain in full, with the rest retrieved from reference TRBV5-5 and TRBJ1-5, is DAGVTQSPTHLIKTRGQQVTLRCSPISGHKSVSWYQQVLGQGPQFIFQYYEKEERGRGNFPDRFSARQFPNYSSELNVNALLLGDSALYLCASSPANQPQHFGDGTRLSIL.

V and J are TRBV18 and TRBJ1-1; 7 bases match TRBD1. The V gene's germline CDR1 is KGHSH and CDR2 LQKENI. V lost 2 bases to trimming and J lost 7 bases; unmatched junction nucleotides: 4. The CDR3 extends over 13 amino acids. The CDR3 reads CASSPGQGVEAFF. The CDR3 nucleotides read TGTGCCAGCTCACCAGGGCAGGGGGTTGAAGCTTTCTTT.

The chain uses TRBV6-6 and TRBJ1-5; TRBD1 matches at 9 bases. Germline V gene lookup returns CDR1 MNHNY and CDR2 SVGAGI (reference sequence). The CDR3 has 15 residues. Unmatched junction bases numbered 6, after V lost 2 bases and J lost 7 bases. The CDR3 loop reads CASSYQQGAGQPQHF. CDR3 nucleotide sequence: TGTGCCAGCAGTTACCAACAGGGGGCTGGCCAGCCCCAGCATTTT.

V is TRBV19 and J is TRBJ1-1; no firm D call. The germline V gene has CDR1 LNHDA and CDR2 SQIVND (reference sequence). The germline V and J ends were trimmed by 7 bases and 7 bases, with 16 bases remaining between them. The CDR3 totals 13 residues. The DNA for the CDR3 is TGTGCCAGTATAGAGGACTTCTTCGGTGAAGCTTTCTTT. It encodes CASIEDFFGEAFF.

This clone showed up just once. The genes are TRBV7-2 and TRBJ1-1; D is unresolved. The germline V gene has CDR1 SGHTA and CDR2 FQGNSA. The CDR3 contains 13 residues. V shed 6 bases and J shed 7 bases, with 15 bases lying between them. CDR3 nucleotides: TGTGCCAGCAGTCCGATACCCGAGGGTGAAGCTTTCTTT. Translated: CASSPIPEGEAFF.

The chain carries TRBV4-3 and TRBJ2-2; maybe TRBD1 (6 bases). Deletions cut 1 base from V and 5 bases from J, with 14 bases between. Germline assignment: CDR1 LGHNA and CDR2 YSLEER. The CDR3 covers 16 residues. CDR3 sequence: CASSQAPGDGTGELFF. Written as DNA, the CDR3 is TGCGCCAGCAGCCAAGCGCCAGGGGACGGAACCGGGGAGCTGTTTTTT.

The V gene is TRBV5-1, the J gene TRBJ1-2; 9 bases line up with TRBD1. The CDR3 runs 14 residues. Germline trimming cut 4 bases from V and 2 bases from J; bases unmatched to any gene: 3. Germline-derived CDR1 and CDR2 are SGHRS and YFSETQ. The CDR3 DNA reads TGCGCCAGCAGCAGGACAGGGGAGAACTATGGCTACACCTTC. It yields the protein CASSRTGENYGYTF.

DNA for the CDR3: TGTGCCAGCTCACCTCAGGTCGCGGATGAAGCTTTCTTT. This codes for CASSPQVADEAFF. V usage is TRBV18 and J usage is TRBJ1-1; no clear D gene. The CDR3 totals 13 residues. CDR1 KGHSH and CDR2 LQKENI come from the germline V gene. Trimming pared 3 bases from V and 7 bases from J, leaving 12 bases between.

The DNA for the CDR3 is TGTGCCAGCAGCCTAACACCCGAGCAGTACTTC. It specifies CASSLTPEQYF. The rearrangement uses TRBV11-2 and TRBJ2-7; D gene unclear. Germline CDR1 reads SGHAT; CDR2 reads FQNNGV. This CDR3 spans 11 amino acids. The V end lost 5 bases, the J end lost 6 bases, and 8 bases lay between the germline ends.

The chain couples TRBV29-1 to TRBJ2-4; 7 bases line up with TRBD1. V lost 8 bases, J lost 6 bases, and 13 bases stayed unmatched. CDR3 size: 14 residues. Germline CDR1 SQVTM, CDR2 ANQGSEA. CDR3 nucleotides: TGCAGCATTAGCCCGGGACAGATGTCAAACATTCAGTACTTC. Its translation: CSISPGQMSNIQYF.

The gene calls are TRBV7-2 and TRBJ1-6, with 7 bases matching TRBD1. This CDR3 region has 15 residues. V dropped 5 bases and J dropped 5; count of bases not matched to a gene: 6. CDR1 and CDR2 from the germline V gene are SGHTA and FQGNSA. CDR3 sequence reads: CASSVDRKNNSPLHF. DNA for the CDR3: TGTGCCAGCAGCGTGGACAGGAAGAATAATTCACCCCTCCACTTT.

The chain joins TRBV16 to TRBJ2-7; tentatively, D is TRBD1 (5 bases). Germline CDR1 is KGHSY and CDR2 is FQNENV. The germline V and J ends were trimmed by 0 bases and 3 bases, with 12 bases remaining between them. This CDR3 comprises 15 residues. The CDR3 loop is CASSQSAQGYYEQYF. For the CDR3, the DNA is TGTGCCAGCAGCCAATCGGCCCAGGGTTACTACGAGCAGTACTTC. Full variable domain (missing parts from reference TRBV16 and TRBJ2-7): GEEVAQTPKHLVRGEGQKAKLYCAPIKGHSYVFWYQQVLKNEFKFLISFQNENVFDETGMPKERFSAKCLPNSPCSLEIQATKLEDSAVYFCASSQSAQGYYEQYFGPGTRLTVT.

J is TRBJ2-5 and V is TRBV11-2, with D tentatively TRBD1 (5 bases). This CDR3 region has 15 residues. From germline, CDR1 is SGHAT and CDR2 FQNNGV. The germline V and J ends were trimmed by 1 base and 5 bases, with 14 bases remaining between them. CDR3 in DNA: TGTGCCAGCAGCTTAGTTTTAGGGGTGGGGGAGACCCAGTACTTC. It specifies CASSLVLGVGETQYF.

This chain links TRBV14 with TRBJ2-1; 9 bases align to TRBD2. The CDR3 loop spans 13 amino acids. Trimming removed 8 bases from V and 2 bases from J; junction bases left unmatched: 1. Germline CDR1 and CDR2: SGHDN and FVKESK. The CDR3 DNA follows: TGTGCCAGCGGCGGGGGGGCCTACAATGAGCAGTTCTTC. Protein: CASGGGAYNEQFF.

CDR3 region: CASSPSPNTQYF. CDR3 DNA sequence: TGCGCCAGCAGTCCTTCCCCTAATACGCAGTATTTT. The chain has TRBV5-1 and TRBJ2-3, with D unclear. The CDR3 length is 12 residues. Germline values: CDR1 SGHRS, CDR2 YFSETQ. V lost 5 bases and J lost 7, with 11 bases in between.

This clone was detected only once. V and J are TRBV5-4 and TRBJ2-7, with a possible D match to TRBD2 (5 bases). Trimming cost V 4 bases and J 4 bases, with 18 bases left between them. Germline lookup yields CDR1 SGHNT and CDR2 YYREEE (reference sequence). This CDR3 has 15 residues. CDR3 region: CASSLPGRGGYEQYF. CDR3 nucleotide sequence: TGTGCCAGCAGCCTACCAGGTCGGGGTGGGTACGAGCAGTACTTC.

The gene calls are TRBV11-2 and TRBJ2-1; no reliable D call. Trimming shortened V by 5 bases and J by 2 bases, and 16 bases separated the two germline ends. CDR3 length equals 16 residues. CDR1 and CDR2 from the germline V gene are SGHAT and FQNNGV. Here the CDR3 DNA reads TGTGCCAGCAGCCCGAATGAGACACCTCCCTACAATGAGCAGTTCTTC. This encodes CASSPNETPPYNEQFF.